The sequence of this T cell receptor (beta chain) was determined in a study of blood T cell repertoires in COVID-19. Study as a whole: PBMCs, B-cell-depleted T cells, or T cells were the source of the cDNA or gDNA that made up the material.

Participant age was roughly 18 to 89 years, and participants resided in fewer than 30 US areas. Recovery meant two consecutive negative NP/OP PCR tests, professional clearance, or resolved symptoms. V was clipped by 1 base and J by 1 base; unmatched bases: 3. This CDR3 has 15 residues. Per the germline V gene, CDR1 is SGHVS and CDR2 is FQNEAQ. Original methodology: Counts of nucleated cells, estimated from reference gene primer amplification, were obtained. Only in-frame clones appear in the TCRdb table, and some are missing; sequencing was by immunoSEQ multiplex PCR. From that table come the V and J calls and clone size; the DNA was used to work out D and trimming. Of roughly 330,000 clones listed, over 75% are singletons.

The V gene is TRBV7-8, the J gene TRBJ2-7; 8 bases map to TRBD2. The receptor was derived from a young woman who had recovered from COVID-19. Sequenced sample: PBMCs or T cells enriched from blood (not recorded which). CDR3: CASSLESGGSYEQYF. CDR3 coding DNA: TGTGCCAGCAGCTTAGAGAGCGGGGGTTCCTACGAGCAGTACTTC.